This TCR beta chain was identified in a study of T cell changes during pregnancy in multiple sclerosis. Clones were read by immunoSEQ multiplex PCR, and TCRdb kept only the in-frame ones, dropping some. The sample yields tens of thousands of clones, roughly 90% seen once. The sequence was collected from a female donor with multiple sclerosis, enrolled in a pregnancy study. The material sequenced was CD8+ T cells from peripheral blood mononuclear cells, taken in the first trimester of pregnancy.

The CDR3 loop reads CASSAEIPSDTQYF. The CDR3 coding sequence is TGTGCCAGCAGCGCCGAGATCCCATCAGATACGCAGTATTTT. V usage is TRBV9 and J usage is TRBJ2-3; D remains ambiguous. CDR3 size: 14 residues. CDR1 is SGDLS and CDR2 is YYNGEE in the germline V gene. V lost 3 bases to trimming and J lost 4 bases, with 12 bases between them.